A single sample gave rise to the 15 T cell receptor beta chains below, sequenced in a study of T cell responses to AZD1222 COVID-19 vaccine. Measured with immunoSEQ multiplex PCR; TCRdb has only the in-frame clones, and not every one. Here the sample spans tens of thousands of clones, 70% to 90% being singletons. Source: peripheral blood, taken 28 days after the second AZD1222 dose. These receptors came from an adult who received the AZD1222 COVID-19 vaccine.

This chain's CDR3 is CASSLLGRGGYTF. The CDR3 nucleotides read TGTGCCAGCAGCCTCCTCGGCCGGGGAGGCTACACCTTC. The J gene is TRBJ1-2, the V gene TRBV28; D call uncertain. Germline CDR1 MDHEN, CDR2 SYDVKM. The CDR3 spans 13 residues. Deletions cut 6 bases from V and 8 bases from J, with 16 bases between.

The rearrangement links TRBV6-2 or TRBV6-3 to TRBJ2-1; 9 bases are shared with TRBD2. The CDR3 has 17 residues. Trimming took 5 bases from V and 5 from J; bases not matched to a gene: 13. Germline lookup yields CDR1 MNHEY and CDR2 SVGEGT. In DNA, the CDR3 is TGTGCCAGCAGTGCCCAGGGTGGAGCGGGAGGAAACAATGAGCAGTTCTTC. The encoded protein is CASSAQGGAGGNNEQFF.

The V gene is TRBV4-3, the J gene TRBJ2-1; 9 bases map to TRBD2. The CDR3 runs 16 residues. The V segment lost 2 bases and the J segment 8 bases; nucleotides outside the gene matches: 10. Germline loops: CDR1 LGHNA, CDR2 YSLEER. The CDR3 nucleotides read TGCGCCAGCAGCCAATTAGCGGGAGTGTCGGGGGATGAGCAGTTCTTC. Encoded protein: CASSQLAGVSGDEQFF.

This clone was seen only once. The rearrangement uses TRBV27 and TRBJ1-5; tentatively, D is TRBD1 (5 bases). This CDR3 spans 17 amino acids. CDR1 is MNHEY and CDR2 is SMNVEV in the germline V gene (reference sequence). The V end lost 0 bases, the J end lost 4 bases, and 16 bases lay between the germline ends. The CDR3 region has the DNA TGTGCCAGCAGTTTATCATCGTGGGGCAGGTTAAATCAGCCCCAGCATTTT. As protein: CASSLSSWGRLNQPQHF.

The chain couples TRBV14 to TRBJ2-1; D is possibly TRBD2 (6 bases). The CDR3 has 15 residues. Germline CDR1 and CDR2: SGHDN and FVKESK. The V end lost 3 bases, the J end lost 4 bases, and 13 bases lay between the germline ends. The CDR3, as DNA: TGTGCCAGCAGCCACCCGGGACTGGTTTACAATGAGCAGTTCTTC. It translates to CASSHPGLVYNEQFF.

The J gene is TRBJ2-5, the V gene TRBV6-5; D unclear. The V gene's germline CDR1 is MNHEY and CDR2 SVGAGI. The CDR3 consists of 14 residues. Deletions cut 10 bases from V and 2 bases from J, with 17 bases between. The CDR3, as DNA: TGTGCCACCTGCCGGGCGGCGGCTCAAGAGACCCAGTACTTC. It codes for CATCRAAAQETQYF.

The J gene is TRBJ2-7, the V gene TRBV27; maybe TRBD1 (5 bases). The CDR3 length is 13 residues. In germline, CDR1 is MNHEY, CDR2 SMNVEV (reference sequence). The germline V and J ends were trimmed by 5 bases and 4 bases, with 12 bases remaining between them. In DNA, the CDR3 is TGTGCCAGCAGTAGCAGGGTAGGTTACGAGCAGTACTTC. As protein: CASSSRVGYEQYF.

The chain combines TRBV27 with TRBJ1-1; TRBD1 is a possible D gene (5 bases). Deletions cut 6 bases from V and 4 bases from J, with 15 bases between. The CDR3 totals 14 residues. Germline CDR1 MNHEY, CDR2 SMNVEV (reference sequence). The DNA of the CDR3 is TGTGCCAGCAGACTCCGTCAGGGCGGCACTGAAGCTTTCTTT. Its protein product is CASRLRQGGTEAFF.

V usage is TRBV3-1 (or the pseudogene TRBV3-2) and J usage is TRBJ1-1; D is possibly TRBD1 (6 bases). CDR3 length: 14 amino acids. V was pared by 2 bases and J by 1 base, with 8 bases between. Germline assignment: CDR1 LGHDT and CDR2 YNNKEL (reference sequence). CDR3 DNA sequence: TGTGCCAGCAGCCAACACAGGGAGAACACTGAAGCTTTCTTT. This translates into CASSQHRENTEAFF.

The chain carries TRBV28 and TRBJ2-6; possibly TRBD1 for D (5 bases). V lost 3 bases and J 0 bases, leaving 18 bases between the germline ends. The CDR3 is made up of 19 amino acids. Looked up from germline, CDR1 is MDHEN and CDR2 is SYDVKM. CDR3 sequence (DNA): TGTGCCAGCAGTTTCCCTGGGGCTACTTCTTCCTCTGGGGCCAACGTCCTGACTTTC. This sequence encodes CASSFPGATSSSGANVLTF.

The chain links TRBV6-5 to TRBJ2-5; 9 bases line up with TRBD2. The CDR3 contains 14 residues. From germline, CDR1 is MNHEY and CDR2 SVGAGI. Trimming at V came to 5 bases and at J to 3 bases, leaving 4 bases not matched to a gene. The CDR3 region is CASSRLAGKETQYF. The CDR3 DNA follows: TGTGCCAGCAGTAGGCTAGCGGGAAAAGAGACCCAGTACTTC.

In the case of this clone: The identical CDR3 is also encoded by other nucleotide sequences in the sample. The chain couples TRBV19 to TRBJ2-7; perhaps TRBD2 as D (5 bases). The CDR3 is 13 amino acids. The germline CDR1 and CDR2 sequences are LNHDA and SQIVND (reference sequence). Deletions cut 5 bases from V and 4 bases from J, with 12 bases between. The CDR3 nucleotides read TGTGCCAGTAGTCGGACTGGAACATACGAGCAGTACTTC. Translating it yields CASSRTGTYEQYF.

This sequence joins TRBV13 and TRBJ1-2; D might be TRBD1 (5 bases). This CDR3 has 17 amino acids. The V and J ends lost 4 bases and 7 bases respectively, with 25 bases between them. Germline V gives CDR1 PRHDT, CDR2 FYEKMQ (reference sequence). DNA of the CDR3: TGTGCCAGCAGCTCCTCTACGGGACTTCCTAAAGTCTCTGGCTACACCTTC. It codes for CASSSSTGLPKVSGYTF.

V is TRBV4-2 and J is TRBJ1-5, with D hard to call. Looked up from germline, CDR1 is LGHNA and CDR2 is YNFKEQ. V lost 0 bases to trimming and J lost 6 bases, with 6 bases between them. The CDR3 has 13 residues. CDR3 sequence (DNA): TGTGCCAGCAGCCAAGAAGGCAGTCAGCCCCAGCATTTT. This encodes CASSQEGSQPQHF.

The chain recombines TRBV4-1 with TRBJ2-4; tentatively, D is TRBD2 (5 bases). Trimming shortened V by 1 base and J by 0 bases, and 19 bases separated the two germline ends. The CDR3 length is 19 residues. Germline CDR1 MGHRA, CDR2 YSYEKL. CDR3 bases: TGCGCCAGCAGCCAAGTGGCCGGGGATGAAGCCCTAGCCAAAAACATTCAGTACTTC. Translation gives CASSQVAGDEALAKNIQYF.